This TCR beta chain was sequenced in a study of T-cell memory formation after mild COVID-19. In this sample, this clonotype turned up a few times. TCRdb re-called the 5' RACE reads with MiXCR, one entry per CDR3 protein. The top ten clones hold 3.5% to 4% of a sample with about 200,000 distinct CDR3 sequences, 9.5% to 10% of them seen once. The material sequenced was PBMCs or a T cell subset sorted from them (not recorded which). This receptor was taken from a man aged 18 to 30 who had mild COVID-19 (a few samples of this study predate the infection). Cell type and time point are not known.

The CDR3 sequence: CASSRGTDQPQHF. CDR3 bases: TGCGCCAGCAGCCGGGGGACCGATCAGCCCCAGCATTTT. The chain couples TRBV5-1 to TRBJ1-5, with D perhaps matching TRBD1 (5 bases). With 4 bases removed from V and 5 bases from J, the gap between germline ends came to 10 bases. The V gene's germline CDR1 is SGHRS and CDR2 YFSETQ. This CDR3 spans 13 amino acids.